This T cell receptor beta chain was captured in a study of shared clonotypes between healthy human individuals (dated by TCRdb to about 2020). Regarding the study in general: Three men and two women, aged 18 to 49 years, made up the cohort. To increase sequencing depth and limit assay-specific biases, TCR repertoire library preparation and sequencing were carried out by different laboratories using diverse techniques. The study deeply sequenced blood TCR repertoires of five healthy adults to estimate repertoire size and the extent of clonotype sharing between individuals. For each donor, CD4 naive and CD4 memory were each given three plates, CD8 naive was given two plates, and CD8 memory was given one plate. Between about 0.85 and 8.9 billion PBMCs per donor were obtained by leukapheresis. Study-level results and caveats: Sampling was restricted to blood, and TCR repertoires in tissues likely differ from the TCR repertoires found in blood. The genetic and exposure-history diversity represented was limited by the small number of donors. When a handful of donors were compared, the shared fraction of clonotypes was around 5.1% for naive CD4, about 4% for naive CD8, about 2.4% for memory CD4, and 0.35% to 0.5% for memory CD8. Compared with non-shared clonotypes, clonotypes shared by all four sorted-subset donors had higher generation probabilities. Naive subsets generally had larger estimated clonotype richness than memory subsets did. Pairwise subsampling led to the expectation that sequencing depth would affect the degree of clonotype sharing among donors. Incomplete sequencing was indicated by rarefaction of sorted-subset datasets, despite the large sequencing depth.

There are 17 amino acids in the CDR3, from cysteine to phenylalanine inclusive. The sequence is cut down to CDR3 DNA, 51 bases in frame from base 1. CDR1 is given as SGHTA and CDR2 as FQGNSA, both from the germline V gene. Germline trimming amounts to 5 bases on V and 12 bases on J, with 17 as the count of junction bases outside the gene matches. The donors were healthy, HIV-negative adults with no recently reported acute infections or vaccinations. Every donor was a Caucasian adult living in Nashville, Tennessee, USA. Magnetic negative selection was used to enrich CD4+ T cells, after which naive cells were positively selected on CD45RA and the negative fraction became the memory subset. After blood collection by leukapheresis, PBMCs were isolated using Ficoll-Histopaque density gradient centrifugation and then cryopreserved in the vapor phase of liquid nitrogen. Purity and quantity of every magnetically sorted T cell population were checked by analytical flow cytometry. From each sorted fraction, genomic DNA was isolated and quantified by UV absorbance on a Nanodrop 2000c.

As concerns this clone: Its cognate antigen has yet to be identified. Qualities for individual bases were not recorded, and no much larger clone is one base off.

Using the deep immunoSEQ assay, TCR CDR3 regions were amplified from genomic DNA by multiplex PCR. Genomic DNA extracted from each cell subset was distributed evenly over all wells of several immunoSEQ 96-well plates, and each plate served as one replicate. Each replicate PCR for sorted subsets received around 0.2 ug genomic DNA, equal to about 30,000 T cell genomes. Purified libraries were measured with a Qubit 3.0 fluorometer, size-checked on a Bioanalyzer 2100, and measured again with the KAPA Library Quantification kit. A separate single-read 150-cycle Illumina NextSeq 550 flow cell was used to sequence each immunoSEQ 96-well plate. For the original study's pipeline: The immunoSEQ output contained only junctional sequences without quality scores, so filtering could not match that applied to full-length reads. To assign V/J genes and CDR3, sequences were annotated against IMGT germline references using PyIR, a Python wrapper for IgBLAST v1.9. Reads were filtered out if the reads had weak V/J assignments (E-value above 1e-6), no CDR3, stop codons, out-of-frame junctions, or ambiguous translated residues. V3J clonotypes were defined by identical inferred V gene, J gene, and CDR3 amino acid sequence. The percentage overlap between two repertoires was calculated by dividing the number of shared unique clonotypes by the size of the smaller repertoire. RTK rarefaction, the Chao1 estimator, and Recon v2.1 estimates of unobserved clonotypes were used to assess repertoire richness. For all TCRbeta clonotypes obtained by the gDNA method from a handful of donors, generation probabilities were computed with OLGA. Drawn from immuneACCESS, this table holds only the in-frame rearrangements with V and J called that TCRdb kept. Clones are partly lost; checked studies trace under half to an unresolved V gene and leave the rest unexplained. V and J calls plus clone size are reproduced from that table; the DNA served to infer D and trimming. The sample table holds hundreds of thousands of clones, of which more than 95% were seen once. The ten largest make up about 0.06% of the sample.

The sample comprised naive CD4+ T cells sorted from blood. Reading the label with the study, this specimen's cell subset or site is: CD45RA+ positively selected. This sequence was found in a woman aged 30 to 39 in good health. The V and J segments used are TRBV7-2 and TRBJ2-1; 12 of the junction bases match TRBD2. The DNA reads as follows: TGTGCCAGCAGCCTATTTGGGGCTAGCGGGAGGGGACAGGGGCAGTTCTTC. This translates into CASSLFGASGRGQGQFF. Full variable domain (CDR3 extended with the reference TRBV7-2 and TRBJ2-1 proteins): GAGVSQSPSNKVTEKGKDVELRCDPISGHTALYWYRQSLGQGLEFLIYFQGNSAPDKSGLPSDRFSAERTGGSVSTLTIQRTQQEDSAVYLCASSLFGASGRGQGQFFGPGTRLTVL.